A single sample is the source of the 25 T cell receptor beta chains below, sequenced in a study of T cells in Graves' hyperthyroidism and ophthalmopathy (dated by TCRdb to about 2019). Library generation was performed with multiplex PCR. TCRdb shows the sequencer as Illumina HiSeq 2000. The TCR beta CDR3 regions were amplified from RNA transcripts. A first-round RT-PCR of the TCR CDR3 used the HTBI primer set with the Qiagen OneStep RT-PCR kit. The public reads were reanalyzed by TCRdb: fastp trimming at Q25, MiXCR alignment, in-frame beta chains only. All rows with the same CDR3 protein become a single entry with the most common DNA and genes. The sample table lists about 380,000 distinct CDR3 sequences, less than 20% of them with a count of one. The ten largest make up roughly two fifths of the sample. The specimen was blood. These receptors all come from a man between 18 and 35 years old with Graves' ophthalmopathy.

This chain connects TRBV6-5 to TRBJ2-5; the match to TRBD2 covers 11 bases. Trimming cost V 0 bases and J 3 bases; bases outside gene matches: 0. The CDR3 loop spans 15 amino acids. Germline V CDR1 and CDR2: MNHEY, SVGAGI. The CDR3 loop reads CASSYSSGGEETQYF. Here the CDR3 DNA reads TGTGCCAGCAGTTACTCTAGCGGGGGGGAAGAGACCCAGTACTTC.

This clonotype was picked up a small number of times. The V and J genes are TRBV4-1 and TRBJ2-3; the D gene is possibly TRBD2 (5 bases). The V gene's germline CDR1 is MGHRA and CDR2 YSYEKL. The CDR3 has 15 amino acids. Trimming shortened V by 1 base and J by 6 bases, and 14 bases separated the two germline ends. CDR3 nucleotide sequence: TGCGCCAGCAGCCAAGGGCGGGCCCCGGACGATACGCAGTATTTT. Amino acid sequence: CASSQGRAPDDTQYF.

CDR3 nucleotide sequence: TGTGCCAGCTCCTTCCGGACGGATGTTCAGCCCCAGCATTTT. Protein product: CASSFRTDVQPQHF. V is TRBV6-1 and J is TRBJ1-5; no firm D call. V shed 8 bases and J shed 6 bases, with 17 bases lying between them. The CDR3 has 14 residues. Germline CDR1 reads MNHNS; CDR2 reads SASEGT.

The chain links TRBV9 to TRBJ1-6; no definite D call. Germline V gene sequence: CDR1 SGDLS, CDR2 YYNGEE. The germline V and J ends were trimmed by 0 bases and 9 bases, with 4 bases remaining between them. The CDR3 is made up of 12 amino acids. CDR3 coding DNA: TGTGCCAGCAGCGTAGGGAGTTCACCCCTCCACTTT. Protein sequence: CASSVGSSPLHF.

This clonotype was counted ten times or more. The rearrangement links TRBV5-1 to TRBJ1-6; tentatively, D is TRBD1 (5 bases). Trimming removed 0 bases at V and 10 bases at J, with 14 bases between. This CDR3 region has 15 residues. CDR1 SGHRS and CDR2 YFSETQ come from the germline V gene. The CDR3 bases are TGCGCCAGCAGCTTGGAACAGGCGGGCCGATCACCCCTCCACTTT. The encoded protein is CASSLEQAGRSPLHF.

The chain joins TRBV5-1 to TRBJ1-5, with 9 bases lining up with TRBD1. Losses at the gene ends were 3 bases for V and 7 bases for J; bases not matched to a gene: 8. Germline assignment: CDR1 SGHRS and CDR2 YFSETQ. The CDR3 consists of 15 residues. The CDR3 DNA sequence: TGCGCCAGCAGCTCCGGGACAGGGTTGGAGCAGCCCCAGCATTTT. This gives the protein CASSSGTGLEQPQHF.

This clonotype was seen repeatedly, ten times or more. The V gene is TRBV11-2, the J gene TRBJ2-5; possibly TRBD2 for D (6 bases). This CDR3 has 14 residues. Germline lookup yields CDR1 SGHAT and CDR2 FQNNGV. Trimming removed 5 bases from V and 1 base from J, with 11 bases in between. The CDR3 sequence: CASSDPGLQETQYF. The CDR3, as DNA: TGTGCCAGCAGCGACCCGGGACTCCAAGAGACCCAGTACTTC.

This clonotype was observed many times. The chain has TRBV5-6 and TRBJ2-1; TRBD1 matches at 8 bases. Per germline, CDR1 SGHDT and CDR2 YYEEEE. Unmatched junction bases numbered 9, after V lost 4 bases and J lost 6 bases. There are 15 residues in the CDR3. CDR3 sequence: CASSPVGQGSNEQFF. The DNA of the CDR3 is TGTGCCAGCAGCCCAGTAGGACAGGGATCCAATGAGCAGTTCTTC.

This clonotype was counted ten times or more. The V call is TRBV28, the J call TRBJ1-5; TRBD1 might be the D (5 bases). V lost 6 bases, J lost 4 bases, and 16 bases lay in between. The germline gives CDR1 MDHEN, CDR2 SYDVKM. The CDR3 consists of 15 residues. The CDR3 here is CASSPGTGLNQPQHF. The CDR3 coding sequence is TGTGCCAGCAGCCCAGGCACAGGTCTTAATCAGCCCCAGCATTTT.

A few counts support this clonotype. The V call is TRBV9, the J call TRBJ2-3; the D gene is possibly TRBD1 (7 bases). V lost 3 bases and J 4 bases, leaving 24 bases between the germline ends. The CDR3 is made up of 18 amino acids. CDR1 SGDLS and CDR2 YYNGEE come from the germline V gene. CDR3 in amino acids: CASSATGAGWIDADTQYF. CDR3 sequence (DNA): TGTGCCAGCAGCGCCACAGGGGCGGGGTGGATAGACGCAGATACGCAGTATTTT.

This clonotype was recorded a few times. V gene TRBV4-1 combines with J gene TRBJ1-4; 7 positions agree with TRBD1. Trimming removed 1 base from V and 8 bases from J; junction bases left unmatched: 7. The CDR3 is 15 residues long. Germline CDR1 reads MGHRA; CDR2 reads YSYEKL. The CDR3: CASSQGMTGTEKLFF. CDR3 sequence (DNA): TGCGCCAGCAGCCAAGGAATGACAGGGACGGAAAAACTGTTTTTT.

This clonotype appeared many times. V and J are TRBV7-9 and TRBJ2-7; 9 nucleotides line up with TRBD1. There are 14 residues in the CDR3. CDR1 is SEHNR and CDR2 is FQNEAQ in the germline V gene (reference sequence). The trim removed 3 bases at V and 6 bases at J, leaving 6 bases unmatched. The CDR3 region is CASSFGQGPGEQYF. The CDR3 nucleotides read TGTGCCAGCAGCTTCGGACAGGGGCCCGGCGAGCAGTACTTC.

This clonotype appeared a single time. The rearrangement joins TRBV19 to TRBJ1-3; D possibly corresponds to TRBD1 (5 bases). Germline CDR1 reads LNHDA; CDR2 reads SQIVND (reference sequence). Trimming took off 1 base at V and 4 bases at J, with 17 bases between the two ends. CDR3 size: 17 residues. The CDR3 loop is CASSIGFTGPAGNTIYF. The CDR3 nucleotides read TGTGCCAGTAGTATAGGATTCACGGGACCCGCAGGAAACACCATATATTTT.

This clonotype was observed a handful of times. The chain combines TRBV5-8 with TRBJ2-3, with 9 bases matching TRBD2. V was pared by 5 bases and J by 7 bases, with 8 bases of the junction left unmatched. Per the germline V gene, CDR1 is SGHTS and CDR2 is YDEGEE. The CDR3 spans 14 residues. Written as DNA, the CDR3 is TGTGCCAGCAGTCGCGGGGGGGGAGTGAATACGCAGTATTTT. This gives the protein CASSRGGGVNTQYF. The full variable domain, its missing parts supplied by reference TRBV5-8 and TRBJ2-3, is EAGVTQSPTHLIKTRGQQATLRCSPISGHTSVYWYQQALGLGLQFLLWYDEGEERNRGNFPPRFSGRQFPNYSSELNVNALELEDSALYLCASSRGGGVNTQYFGPGTRLTVL.

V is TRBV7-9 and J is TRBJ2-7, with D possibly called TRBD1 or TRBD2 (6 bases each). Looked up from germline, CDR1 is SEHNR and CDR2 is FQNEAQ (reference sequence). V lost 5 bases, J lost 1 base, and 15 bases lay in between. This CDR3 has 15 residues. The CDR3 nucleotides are TGTGCCAGCAGCCACCAAGGGGGGAGATCCTACGAGCAGTACTTC. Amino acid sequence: CASSHQGGRSYEQYF.

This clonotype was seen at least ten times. CDR3 residues: CASSLYGGDEQYF. The CDR3 nucleotides read TGTGCCAGCAGCTTGTATGGGGGGGACGAGCAGTACTTC. The rearrangement links TRBV7-9 to TRBJ2-7, with 7 bases lining up with TRBD2. In germline, CDR1 is SEHNR, CDR2 FQNEAQ (reference sequence). CDR3 length: 13 residues. The V and J ends lost 3 bases and 5 bases, in that order; junction bases with no gene match: 4.

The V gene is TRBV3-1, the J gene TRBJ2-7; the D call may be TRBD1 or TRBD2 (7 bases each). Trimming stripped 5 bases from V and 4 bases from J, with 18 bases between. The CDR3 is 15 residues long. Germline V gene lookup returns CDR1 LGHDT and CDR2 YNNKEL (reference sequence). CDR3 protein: CASSMTGTAGYEQYF. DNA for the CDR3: TGTGCCAGCAGCATGACCGGGACAGCGGGGTACGAGCAGTACTTC.

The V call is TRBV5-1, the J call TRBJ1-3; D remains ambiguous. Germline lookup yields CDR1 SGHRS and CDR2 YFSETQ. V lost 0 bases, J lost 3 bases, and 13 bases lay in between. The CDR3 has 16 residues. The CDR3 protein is CASSLAGLVYGNTIYF. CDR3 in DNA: TGCGCCAGCAGCTTGGCAGGACTCGTATATGGAAACACCATATATTTT.

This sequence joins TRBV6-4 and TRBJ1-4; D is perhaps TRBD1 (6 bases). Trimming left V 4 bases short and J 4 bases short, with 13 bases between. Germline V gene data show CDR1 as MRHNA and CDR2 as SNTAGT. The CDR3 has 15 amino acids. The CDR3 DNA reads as TGTGCCAGCAGTGCAAACGGACAGTTTAATGAAAAACTGTTTTTT. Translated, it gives CASSANGQFNEKLFF.

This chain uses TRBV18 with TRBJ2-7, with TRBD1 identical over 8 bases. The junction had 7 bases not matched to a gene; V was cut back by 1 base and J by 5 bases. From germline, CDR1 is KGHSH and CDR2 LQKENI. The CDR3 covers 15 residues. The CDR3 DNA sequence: TGTGCCAGCTCACCACAGGGACAGGTAGGGGACGAGCAGTACTTC. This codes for CASSPQGQVGDEQYF.

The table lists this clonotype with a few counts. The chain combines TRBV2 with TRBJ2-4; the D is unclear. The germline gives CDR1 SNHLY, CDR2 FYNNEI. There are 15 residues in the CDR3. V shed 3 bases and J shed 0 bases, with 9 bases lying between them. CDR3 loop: CASSDDTVAKNIQYF. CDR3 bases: TGTGCCAGCAGTGACGACACGGTAGCCAAAAACATTCAGTACTTC.

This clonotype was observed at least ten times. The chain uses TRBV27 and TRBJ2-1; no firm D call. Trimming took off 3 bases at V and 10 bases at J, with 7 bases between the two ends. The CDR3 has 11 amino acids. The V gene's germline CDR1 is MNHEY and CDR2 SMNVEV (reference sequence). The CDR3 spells CASSLLGEQFF. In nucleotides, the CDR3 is TGTGCCAGCAGTTTGCTTGGCGAGCAGTTCTTC.

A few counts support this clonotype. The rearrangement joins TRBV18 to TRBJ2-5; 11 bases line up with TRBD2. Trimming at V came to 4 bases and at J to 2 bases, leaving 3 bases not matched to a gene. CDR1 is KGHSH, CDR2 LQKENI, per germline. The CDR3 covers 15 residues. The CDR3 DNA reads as TGTGCCAGCTCACAGGGACTAGCGGCACAAGAGACCCAGTACTTC. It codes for CASSQGLAAQETQYF. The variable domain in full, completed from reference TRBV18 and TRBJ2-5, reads NAGVMQNPRHLVRRRGQEARLRCSPMKGHSHVYWYRQLPEEGLKFMVYLQKENIIDESGMPKERFSAEFPKEGPSILRIQQVVRGDSAAYFCASSQGLAAQETQYFGPGTRLLVL.

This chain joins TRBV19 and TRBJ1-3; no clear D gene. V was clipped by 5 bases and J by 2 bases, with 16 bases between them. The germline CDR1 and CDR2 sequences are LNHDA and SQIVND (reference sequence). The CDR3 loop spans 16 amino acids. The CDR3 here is CASSPAGSRAGNTIYF. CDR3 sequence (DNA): TGTGCCAGTAGTCCCGCCGGAAGTAGGGCTGGAAACACCATATATTTT.

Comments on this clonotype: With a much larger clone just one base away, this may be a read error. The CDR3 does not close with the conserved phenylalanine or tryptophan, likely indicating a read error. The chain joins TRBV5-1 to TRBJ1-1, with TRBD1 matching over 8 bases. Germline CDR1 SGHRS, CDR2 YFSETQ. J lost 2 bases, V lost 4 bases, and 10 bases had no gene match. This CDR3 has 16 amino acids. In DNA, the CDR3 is TGCGCCAGCAGCATGGACAGGGCCGGGACTAACACTGAAGCTTTCTCT. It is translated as CASSMDRAGTNTEAFS.